The next 16 T cell receptor beta chains were all read from a single sample in a study of Graves' ophthalmopathy and Graves' hyperthyroidism. Amplified TCR beta CDR3 regions were obtained using RNA transcripts as template. First-round RT-PCR with HTBI primers preceded a second-round multiplex PCR. One entry per CDR3 protein results from TCRdb running MiXCR on the multiplex PCR reads. The table records roughly 400,000 distinct CDR3 sequences, roughly 18% of them present only once. Sequences were obtained from peripheral blood. Source of these receptors: a woman under 30 with Graves' ophthalmopathy.

This chain joins TRBV25-1 and TRBJ1-1, with D possibly being TRBD1 (5 bases). V was pared by 1 base and J by 2 bases, with 8 bases between. There are 14 residues in the CDR3. CDR1 MGHDK and CDR2 SYGVNS come from the germline V gene. The CDR3 nucleotides are TGTGCCAGCAGTGAATTAGGGACCAACACTGAAGCTTTCTTT. It yields the protein CASSELGTNTEAFF.

This clonotype occurred many times. This chain joins TRBV9 and TRBJ2-5; D unclear. Germline V lookup: CDR1 SGDLS, CDR2 YYNGEE. Trimming pared 1 base from V and 5 bases from J, leaving 9 bases between. This CDR3 region has 13 residues. Here the CDR3 DNA reads TGTGCCAGCAGCGTATCGGGCTGGGAGACCCAGTACTTC. Translated: CASSVSGWETQYF.

This clonotype was detected ten times or more. In DNA, the CDR3 is TGTGCCAGCAGGTACAGGGAGGGAAGGGGGTATAAGCGGAACACTGAAGCTTTCTTT. It is translated as CASRYREGRGYKRNTEAFF. The chain recombines TRBV6-6 with TRBJ1-1; maybe TRBD1 (6 bases). CDR1 is MNHNY and CDR2 is SVGAGI in the germline V gene (reference sequence). Trimming cost V 6 bases and J 1 base, with 27 bases left between them. The length of the CDR3 is 19 residues.

This clonotype occurred many times. The chain carries TRBV12-3 or TRBV12-4 and TRBJ2-5; the D gene is possibly TRBD1 (6 bases). V was shortened by 6 bases and J by 1 base, with 9 bases between the two germline ends. The CDR3 sequence is 13 residues long. The CDR3 here is CASRPGVQETQYF. The CDR3, as DNA: TGTGCCAGCAGACCAGGGGTCCAAGAGACCCAGTACTTC.

V and J are TRBV6-2 or TRBV6-3 and TRBJ2-7; D is unresolved. V was shortened by 5 bases and J by 1 base, with 15 bases between the two germline ends. The CDR3 spans 15 residues. Germline V gene lookup returns CDR1 MNHEY and CDR2 SVGEGT. The CDR3 sequence is CASSQTHGESYEQYF. The CDR3, as DNA: TGTGCCAGCAGTCAGACACACGGAGAGTCCTACGAGCAGTACTTC.

About this clonotype: Given a much more abundant clone one base away, this may be a read error. The rearrangement uses TRBV28 and TRBJ2-2; 7 bases match TRBD1. The CDR3 contains 14 residues. Germline assignment: CDR1 MDHEN and CDR2 SYDVKM. In DNA, the CDR3 is TGTACCAGCAGTCAAACAGGGGTCACCGGGGAGCTGTTTTTT. Translation gives CTSSQTGVTGELFF.

This clonotype was observed many times. The V call is TRBV28, the J call TRBJ1-1; D is unresolved. CDR3 length: 13 residues. Trimming took off 2 bases at V and 11 bases at J, with 15 bases between the two ends. The germline CDR1 and CDR2 sequences are MDHEN and SYDVKM. CDR3 coding DNA: TGTGCCAGCAGTTTACCCGTAGGGCCTGGGGCTTTCTTT. It is translated as CASSLPVGPGAFF.

As concerns this clonotype: A much larger clone lies one base from this, so it may be a read error. This chain joins TRBV12-3 or TRBV12-4 and TRBJ1-1; the match to TRBD1 covers 9 bases. The CDR3 sequence is 17 residues long. CDR3 coding DNA: TGTGCCGGCAGTCCCCAGACAGGGGGGATTGTGGACACTGAAGCTTTCTTT. The encoded protein is CAGSPQTGGIVDTEAFF.

This clonotype showed up many times. This chain links TRBV28 with TRBJ1-6; D possibly corresponds to TRBD1 (5 bases). Germline values: CDR1 MDHEN, CDR2 SYDVKM. Trimming removed 3 bases at V and 0 bases at J, with 24 bases between. The CDR3 consists of 21 residues. CDR3 coding DNA: TGTGCCAGCAGTTTTGCTCGCGGGACCGCCAGACTAAGCTCCTATAATTCACCCCTCCACTTT. Translation: CASSFARGTARLSSYNSPLHF.

This clonotype has ten or more counts. This chain connects TRBV6-5 to TRBJ1-5; weak D call: TRBD1 (5 bases). CDR3 length: 14 amino acids. V was trimmed by 2 bases and J by 4 bases, leaving 9 bases between them. Germline V gives CDR1 MNHEY, CDR2 SVGAGI. The CDR3, as DNA: TGTGCCAGCAGTTACCCTGGGGGGAATCAGCCCCAGCATTTT. Translating gives CASSYPGGNQPQHF.

This clonotype was counted ten times or more. The chain links TRBV20-1 to TRBJ2-7, with 10 bases matching TRBD2. V lost 7 bases and J lost 4; bases outside the gene matches: 7. Germline CDR1 DFQATT, CDR2 SNEGSKA (reference sequence). This CDR3 spans 13 amino acids. The CDR3 DNA reads as TGCAGTGGGATCCTAGCGGGGGTATACGAGCAGTACTTC. This encodes CSGILAGVYEQYF.

The gene calls are TRBV6-5 and TRBJ2-3; D uncertain. CDR1 and CDR2 (germline): MNHEY, SVGAGI. V dropped 6 bases and J dropped 10 bases, with 17 bases sitting between them. CDR3 size: 13 residues. The DNA of the CDR3 is TGTGCCAGCAGCTTAGAGCCGGCCTTGGCGCAGTATTTT. Translation: CASSLEPALAQYF.

This clonotype showed up many times. CDR3 sequence reads: CASSLLAGGPDVPPPHGELFF. As DNA, the CDR3 is TGTGCCAGCAGTTTACTGGCGGGGGGGCCGGATGTCCCCCCCCCTCACGGGGAGCTGTTTTTT. V usage is TRBV12-3 or TRBV12-4 and J usage is TRBJ2-2; 9 bases agree with TRBD2. V trimming: 2 bases; J trimming: 7 bases; junction bases outside the gene matches: 23. This CDR3 spans 21 amino acids.

This clonotype was recorded at least ten times. V is TRBV6-2 or TRBV6-3 and J is TRBJ2-6; 7 nucleotides align to TRBD1. V dropped 4 bases and J dropped 4; count of bases not matched to a gene: 13. The germline V gene encodes CDR1 MNHEY and CDR2 SVGEGT. This CDR3 region has 18 residues. The CDR3 DNA reads as TGTGCCAGCAGTTGGACAGGCTTTAAGAGGACCGGGGCCAACGTCCTGACTTTC. It encodes CASSWTGFKRTGANVLTF.

The sample holds many counts of this clonotype. DNA of the CDR3: TGTGCCAGCAGCTTAGTCTGGGCGGGAGCGAAGGAGACCCAGTACTTC. This translates into CASSLVWAGAKETQYF. The chain links TRBV7-9 to TRBJ2-5, with 7 bases aligning to TRBD2. The CDR3 covers 16 residues. CDR1 and CDR2 (germline): SEHNR, FQNEAQ (reference sequence). After removal of 1 base from V and 5 bases from J, the junction contained 10 bases not matched to a gene.

This clonotype was found many times. The CDR3 region has the DNA TGTGCCAGCAGTTCCAGCCGGTCCCCGGGTGGGGCTTTCTTT. This sequence encodes CASSSSRSPGGAFF. The rearrangement joins TRBV12-3 or TRBV12-4 to TRBJ1-1; D is uncertain. V lost 4 bases and J 11 bases, leaving 20 bases between the germline ends. The CDR3 has 14 residues.